The 9 T cell receptor beta chains below were found in one sample sequenced in a study of patients and donors after allogeneic stem cell transplantation. TCRdb itself ran the RT-PCR reads through MiXCR, one entry per CDR3 protein. The sample has more than 850,000 distinct CDR3 sequences; around 17% are singletons. Input material: blood, either unsorted or a sorted T cell fraction (not recorded which). Every receptor here comes from a human donor who was either an allogeneic HSCT recipient or a stem cell or donor lymphocyte infusion donor (not recorded which). It is not recorded whose cells these are; they may come from a transplant donor.

V is TRBV6-5 and J is TRBJ2-1; 8 bases agree with TRBD1. V trimming: 4 bases; J trimming: 7 bases; junction bases outside the gene matches: 9. Germline lookup yields CDR1 MNHEY and CDR2 SVGAGI. The CDR3 is 15 residues long. This CDR3 reads CASSLRETGVNEQFF. CDR3 DNA: TGTGCCAGCAGTTTGCGAGAGACAGGGGTAAATGAGCAGTTCTTC.

This clonotype was counted a few times. This chain connects TRBV7-2 to TRBJ2-5, with a tentative D call TRBD2 (7 bases). The germline V gene encodes CDR1 SGHTA and CDR2 FQGNSA. V shed 8 bases and J shed 4 bases, with 11 bases lying between them. This CDR3 region has 12 residues. Written as DNA, the CDR3 is TGTGCCAGCGGGGGGGGCACAGAGACCCAGTACTTC. Protein sequence: CASGGGTETQYF.

The chain has TRBV4-1 and TRBJ2-3; possible D gene TRBD1, 6 bases. Per the germline V gene, CDR1 is MGHRA and CDR2 is YSYEKL. CDR3 size: 17 residues. V dropped 0 bases and J dropped 5 bases, with 18 bases sitting between them. The CDR3 spells CASSQDLDRSRRDTQYF. In DNA form, the CDR3 reads TGCGCCAGCAGCCAAGATCTGGACAGATCAAGGAGAGATACGCAGTATTTT.

This chain connects TRBV7-2 to TRBJ1-1; 9 bases fit TRBD1. The CDR3 contains 16 residues. Germline trimming cut 4 bases from V and 4 bases from J; bases unmatched to any gene: 10. Germline CDR1 and CDR2: SGHTA and FQGNSA. In nucleotides, the CDR3 is TGTGCCAGCAGCTCTGAGGGGACAGGGTTCGGCACTGAAGCTTTCTTT. As protein: CASSSEGTGFGTEAFF.

This clonotype was seen repeatedly, ten times or more. The chain recombines TRBV20-1 with TRBJ2-1, with D hard to call. V was clipped by 2 bases and J by 0 bases, with 11 bases between them. CDR3 length: 15 amino acids. Germline CDR1 is DFQATT and CDR2 is SNEGSKA (reference sequence). CDR3 loop: CSARRPTPSYNEQFF. In nucleotides, the CDR3 is TGCAGTGCTAGAAGACCGACACCCTCCTACAATGAGCAGTTCTTC.

This clonotype was picked up many times. The rearrangement uses TRBV10-3 and TRBJ1-1; TRBD1 matches 9 bases. Germline trimming cut 3 bases from V and 2 bases from J; bases unmatched to any gene: 7. The CDR3 has 16 amino acids. Germline V gene data show CDR1 as ENHRY and CDR2 as SYGVKD. CDR3 region: CAISDYRGRGNTEAFF. CDR3 coding DNA: TGTGCCATCAGTGATTACAGGGGGCGAGGTAACACTGAAGCTTTCTTT.

The J gene is TRBJ1-5, the V gene TRBV20-1, with 9 bases lining up with TRBD1. After removal of 3 bases from V and 4 bases from J, the junction contained 4 bases not matched to a gene. This CDR3 is 14 amino acids long. Per germline, CDR1 DFQATT and CDR2 SNEGSKA (reference sequence). The CDR3 sequence: CSARDRGKNQPQHF. Here the CDR3 DNA reads TGCAGTGCTAGGGACAGGGGAAAGAATCAGCCCCAGCATTTT.

The chain employs TRBV15 and TRBJ2-7; 10 bases match TRBD1. The CDR3 has 13 residues. From germline, CDR1 is LNHNV and CDR2 YYDKDF (reference sequence). The V gene end was trimmed by 6 bases and the J gene end by 7 bases; junction bases not matched to a gene: 6. The CDR3 reads CATSPGQGREQYF. The CDR3 coding sequence is TGTGCCACCAGTCCGGGACAGGGGCGGGAGCAGTACTTC.

This clonotype has more than one count but fewer than ten. The V and J genes are TRBV5-1 and TRBJ1-4; 7 bases match TRBD1. The CDR3 runs to 16 residues. Losses at the gene ends were 4 bases for V and 0 bases for J; bases not matched to a gene: 6. Germline V gene sequence: CDR1 SGHRS, CDR2 YFSETQ. The CDR3 spells CASSPGQPATNEKLFF. CDR3 sequence (DNA): TGCGCCAGCAGCCCGGGACAGCCCGCAACTAATGAAAAACTGTTTTTT.